A selection of T cell receptor beta chains follows, all from one sample in a study of human T cells and chemical hapten exposure. TCRdb redid the calling of the RACE reads with MiXCR, one entry per CDR3 protein. Of roughly 100,000 distinct CDR3 sequences in the sample, under 35% were seen once. Sample: whole blood, taken in connection with sensitization to the hapten diphenylcyclopropenone (DPC). The source of these receptors is a man aged 35-49 years with alopecia areata. Some clones in this sample may be carry-over from other donors' samples. Each CDR3 is given with its conserved first and last residue. The D gene is left open where the match is weak. Clone size is shown for a subset of rows, as once, few, many or a class of expanded clone.

cdr3_nt cdr3_aa j_call d_call v_call clone_size
TGTGCCAGCAGAAGACGGGAGGGTGCAGATACGCAGTATTTT CASRRREGADTQYF TRBJ2-3 TRBD2 TRBV7-9 -
TGTGCCAGCAGTTCCCCTGGGGGACCACAAGAGACCCAGTACTTC CASSSPGGPQETQYF TRBJ2-5 - TRBV28 few
TGCAGCGTGAAGACAGGTGGAGCGTCCCTCCACTTT CSVKTGGASLHF TRBJ1-6 - TRBV29-1 -
- CASSMVGTGTEAFF TRBJ1-1 - TRBV21-1 -
TGTGCCAGCAGTCCTTCGTGGGGGACCAACACTGAAGCTTTCTTT CASSPSWGTNTEAFF TRBJ1-1 - TRBV6-6 -
TGTGCCATCAGTGACACTAGCACAGATACGCAGTATTTT CAISDTSTDTQYF TRBJ2-3 - TRBV10-3 -
TGTGCCAGCAGTGATTTGGGGGCCCCCGGTCAGCCCCAGCATTTT CASSDLGAPGQPQHF TRBJ1-5 - TRBV2 -
TGTGCCTGGCAAATCCGGGGTGGGCTCCCCGGCTATGGCTACACCTTC CAWQIRGGLPGYGYTF TRBJ1-2 - TRBV30 -
TGTGCCAGCAGAGGGACCCCAGCGACACAGCAGCCCCAGCATTTT CASRGTPATQQPQHF TRBJ1-5 - TRBV2 -
TGCAGCGTTGACAGGGGGCGGAACACTGAAGCTTTCTTT CSVDRGRNTEAFF TRBJ1-1 TRBD1 TRBV29-1 -
TGTGCCAGCAGCCCGGGGACATGGCGGGATGCAGATACGCAGTATTTT CASSPGTWRDADTQYF TRBJ2-3 - TRBV13 few
TGTGCCAGCAGTGAACAGGGCCAGCTGGTCTCTGGGGCCAACGTCCTGACTTTC CASSEQGQLVSGANVLTF TRBJ2-6 - TRBV6-1 many
TGTGCCAGCAGTGCCGGGACTACATTCAATGAGCAGTTCTTC CASSAGTTFNEQFF TRBJ2-1 TRBD2 TRBV12-3/TRBV12-4 -
TGTGCCAGCAGCTCACAGGGTGGAGTAACTGGCTACACCTTC CASSSQGGVTGYTF TRBJ1-2 - TRBV7-2 few
TGCGCCAGCAGCTTGGCCGGCACCTCCACCGGGGAGCTGTTTTTT CASSLAGTSTGELFF TRBJ2-2 - TRBV5-1 -
TGTGCCAGCAGCTTAACTAGCGGGAGGGCAGATACGCAGTATTTT CASSLTSGRADTQYF TRBJ2-3 TRBD2 TRBV12-3/TRBV12-4 few
TGCAGTGCTAGAGACCTGGGACAGGGGATCGATACGCAGTATTTT CSARDLGQGIDTQYF TRBJ2-3 TRBD1 TRBV20-1 few
TGTGCCAGCAGCATCGAGACAGGGGATACGCAGTATTTT CASSIETGDTQYF TRBJ2-3 TRBD1 TRBV7-2 few
TGTGCCAGCACCCTGATGGGGAATGAGCAGTTCTTC CASTLMGNEQFF TRBJ2-1 - TRBV12-3/TRBV12-4 -
TGTGCCAGCAGCTTATTGGGACTAGCGCAATCTGGGGCCAACGTCCTGACTTTC CASSLLGLAQSGANVLTF TRBJ2-6 TRBD2 TRBV7-3 -
TGTGCCAGCAGCTTAAGCGGGACAGGGAGAAACACCATATATTTT CASSLSGTGRNTIYF TRBJ1-3 TRBD1 TRBV7-3 -
TGTGCCAGCAGTTACGGCGGGAGGGAAGAGACCCAGTACTTC CASSYGGREETQYF TRBJ2-5 TRBD2 TRBV6-2/TRBV6-3 few
TGCGCCAGCAGCCAAGATGAGGGGCGACCCGGACTAGCGGGAGGGCAGGCAGATACGCAGTATTTT CASSQDEGRPGLAGGQADTQYF TRBJ2-3 TRBD2 TRBV4-1 -
TGTGCCAGCAGTTACTCTTCAGAGAGACAGGAGCCCCAGCATTTT CASSYSSERQEPQHF TRBJ1-5 - TRBV6-2/TRBV6-3 -
TGTGCCAGCAGCTCGGACAAGAGTGAGCAGTTCTTC CASSSDKSEQFF TRBJ2-1 - TRBV7-2 -
TGCAGCGTTGTTCTGGGGACCCAGTACTTC CSVVLGTQYF TRBJ2-5 - TRBV29-1 -
TGTGCCTGGAGTGTATGGACAGCGAATCAGCCCCAGCATTTT CAWSVWTANQPQHF TRBJ1-5 - TRBV30 once